These 6 T cell receptor beta chains were sequenced from one sample in a study of graft-versus-host responses after intestinal transplantation. The data were produced by immunoSEQ multiplex PCR, yet TCRdb's version contains in-frame clones alone and is incomplete. This table holds approximately 7,600 clones, approximately 30% found once. This sample comprised alloreactive CD4+ T cells from a mixed lymphocyte reaction culture, obtained before intestinal transplant. Subset given: CFSE-low proliferating T cells sorted from approximately 6-day pre-transplant mixed lymphocyte reaction (GvH or HvG direction). Receptors were obtained from a human patient who received an intestinal transplant.

Only a few counts were recorded for this clone. J is TRBJ2-4 and V is TRBV11-2; TRBD2 agrees at 9 bases. CDR1 and CDR2 from the germline V gene are SGHAT and FQNNGV. V shed 0 bases and J 4 bases; nucleotides not matched to a gene: 7. The CDR3 runs 17 residues. For the CDR3, the DNA is TGTGCCAGCAGCTTAGATCCTCCTAGCGGGATAAAAAACATTCAGTACTTC. Protein: CASSLDPPSGIKNIQYF.

Relative to its sample, this clone is medium-sized. The chain couples TRBV2 to TRBJ1-6; D is uncertain. Germline values: CDR1 SNHLY, CDR2 FYNNEI. This CDR3 comprises 14 residues. The V gene lost 0 bases and the J gene lost 8 bases, with 8 bases spanning the gap. Here the CDR3 reads CASSEASAYSPLHF. DNA of the CDR3: TGTGCCAGCAGTGAAGCTAGCGCATATTCACCCCTCCACTTT.

By share, this clone ranks as large. V gene TRBV6-1 combines with J gene TRBJ2-2; tentative D call: TRBD2 (6 bases). The V gene lost 7 bases and the J gene lost 4 bases, with 16 bases spanning the gap. CDR1 is MNHNS, CDR2 SASEGT, per germline. This CDR3 has 15 amino acids. CDR3 bases: TGTGCCAGCACCAAACCCTGGGGAGGCACCGGGGAGCTGTTTTTT. Amino acids: CASTKPWGGTGELFF.

J is TRBJ1-2 and V is TRBV28; maybe TRBD1 (5 bases). From germline, CDR1 is MDHEN and CDR2 SYDVKM. V shed 2 bases and J shed 2 bases, with 6 bases lying between them. The CDR3 length is 13 residues. In DNA form, the CDR3 reads TGTGCCAGCAGTTTACAGGGAAACTATGGCTACACCTTC. It encodes CASSLQGNYGYTF.

The V call is TRBV30, the J call TRBJ1-5, with a possible D match to TRBD1 (6 bases). The CDR3 has 13 residues. Germline loops: CDR1 GTSNPN, CDR2 SVGIG (reference sequence). V dropped 5 bases and J dropped 2 bases, with 10 bases sitting between them. Here the CDR3 reads CAWAGAGNQPQHF. The DNA for the CDR3 is TGTGCCTGGGCAGGGGCGGGCAATCAGCCCCAGCATTTT.

The gene calls are TRBV4-1 and TRBJ1-1; TRBD1 aligns across 7 bases. The CDR3 sequence is 13 residues long. The trim removed 4 bases at V and 4 bases at J, leaving 3 bases unmatched. Per germline, CDR1 MGHRA and CDR2 YSYEKL. The chain's CDR3 is CASSRQGGTEAFF. Written as DNA, the CDR3 is TGCGCCAGCAGCCGACAGGGAGGCACTGAAGCTTTCTTT.